This T cell receptor (beta chain) was sequenced in a study of blood T cells in healthy people across ages. Individuals who donated were healthy Caucasians from Russia aged roughly 6 to 90. At least 6 micrograms of total RNA were extracted per sample. CDR1 is MGHRA and CDR2 is YSYEKL in the germline V gene. V dropped 0 bases and J dropped 4; count of bases not matched to a gene: 4. This CDR3 has 15 residues. Study observations and caveats: Donor CMV status, an unknown factor, possibly confounded changes in expanded clonotypes.

Primed by a sample-barcoded 5' primer and a J-beta primer mix, a second PCR proceeded for roughly 6 to 12 cycles. Using its own MiXCR run on the 5' RACE reads, TCRdb lists one record per CDR3 protein. The data hold roughly 1.5 million distinct CDR3 sequences, with 40% to 45% observed a single time. A word on this clonotype: Its specificity is not known.

This rearrangement joins TRBV4-1 to TRBJ2-3; 7 bases are shared with TRBD2. Material for sequencing was blood. This sequence was found in a young woman in good health. CDR3 nucleotide sequence: TGCGCCAGCAGCCAAGATGCAGCGGGGTCAGATACGCAGTATTTT. As protein: CASSQDAAGSDTQYF.